This T cell receptor beta chain was recovered during a study of blood T cell repertoires in COVID-19. Study at large: The United States, Italy and Spain supplied acute and convalescent COVID-19 samples. Sample material is recorded as cDNA or gDNA derived from T cells, B-cell-depleted T cells, or PBMCs.

In the study's own analysis: Nucleated cell counts were estimated from reference gene primer amplification. Only in-frame clones appear in the TCRdb table, and some are missing; sequencing was by immunoSEQ multiplex PCR. That table furnishes V, J and clone size, whereas the DNA furnished D and trimming. The sample includes 300,000 to 350,000 clones, 88% seen only once; the top ten take 6% to 8%. CDR1 is ENHRY and CDR2 is SYGVKD in the germline V gene. The CDR3 totals 15 residues. The V segment lost 5 bases and the J segment 1 base; nucleotides outside the gene matches: 4. The sequence was collected from a woman aged 70-85 years with COVID-19, enrolled during active disease. This chain joins TRBV10-3 and TRBJ1-3; 8 bases fit TRBD1. Sequencing was performed on peripheral blood. The CDR3 DNA reads TGTGCCATCAGTAAAACAGGGGGGTCTGGAAACACCATATATTTT. Translating gives CAISKTGGSGNTIYF.